This T cell receptor (beta chain) was identified during a study of blood T cell repertoires in COVID-19. In the study overall: The United States, Italy and Spain were the sources of the acute and convalescent COVID-19 samples. From T cells, B-cell-depleted T cells, or PBMCs came the material, which was cDNA or gDNA.

In the authors' methods: Reference gene primer amplification yielded estimated nucleated cell counts. Clones were read by immunoSEQ multiplex PCR, and TCRdb kept only the in-frame ones, dropping some. V and J calls and clone size follow that table, whereas D and trimming were derived from the DNA. The table shows approximately 220,000 clones, with 85% to 90% occurring only once. Sequenced: peripheral blood. The TCR was taken from a man between 60 and 75 years old with acute or convalescent COVID-19.

CDR3 DNA sequence: TGTGCCAGCAGCTCGGCGGCGGGGTCAGGCTACACCTTC. Translating gives CASSSAAGSGYTF. This sequence joins TRBV12-3 or TRBV12-4 and TRBJ1-2; D is ambiguous. The CDR3 spans 13 residues. The germline V and J ends were trimmed by 6 bases and 8 bases, with 16 bases remaining between them.